The source of this T cell receptor (beta chain) is a study of blood T cells in healthy people across ages. Study-wide results and limits: Significant beta diversity loss was already apparent by age about 42, declining roughly linearly. Across samples, TCR beta diversity tracked strongly with naive T cell percentage.

A few counts support this clonotype. The antigen is unknown. Per sample, extraction of total RNA gave at least 6 micrograms in every case. CDR3 length: 15 amino acids. The germline V and J ends were trimmed by 3 bases and 1 base, with 12 bases remaining between them. Combining a sample-barcoded 5' primer with a J-beta primer mix, a second PCR ran for about 7 to 12 cycles. The template-switch adaptor was a 5' adaptor with 12 random nucleotides. It tagged each cDNA molecule. TCRdb independently ran MiXCR on the 5' RACE reads; one entry per CDR3 protein. The sample carries 850,000 to 1,100,000 distinct CDR3 sequences, under 40% recorded once.

The rearrangement links TRBV12-3 or TRBV12-4 to TRBJ1-2; perhaps TRBD1 as D (6 bases). This TCR came from a man between 18 and 35 years old in good health. Sequencing input: blood. The CDR3 region is CASSLGPGDNYGYTF. The CDR3 coding sequence is TGTGCCAGCAGTTTGGGCCCAGGGGATAACTATGGCTACACCTTC.